Each of the 10 T cell receptor beta chains below was sequenced from the same sample in a study of cytotoxic CD8 clonotypes in ibrutinib-treated CLL. Profiled with immunoSEQ multiplex PCR; TCRdb holds only in-frame clones, not every one. The data contain 60,000 to 75,000 clones, 75% to 95% of them singletons. The sample consisted of PBMCs, taken after 12 months of ibrutinib treatment. These receptors originate from a human donor with chronic lymphocytic leukemia.

The rearrangement joins TRBV6-6 to TRBJ2-3; the D is unclear. The V end was cut by 7 bases, the J end by 1 base, with 18 bases between. This CDR3 region has 16 residues. Germline loops: CDR1 MNHNY, CDR2 SVGAGI (reference sequence). CDR3 coding DNA: TGTGCCAGCAATCCTCGTAGGCCTAGAGGCACAGATACGCAGTATTTT. Translating gives CASNPRRPRGTDTQYF.

The gene calls are TRBV18 and TRBJ2-7; TRBD2 matches 8 bases. V was pared by 0 bases and J by 7 bases, with 8 bases of the junction left unmatched. The CDR3 is made up of 15 amino acids. From germline, CDR1 is KGHSH and CDR2 LQKENI. The CDR3 DNA follows: TGTGCCAGCTCACCACCGAGCGGGAGTAGAGGTGAGCAGTACTTC. It specifies CASSPPSGSRGEQYF.

The sample holds one count of this clone. The rearrangement uses TRBV19 and TRBJ2-7, with 12 bases identical to TRBD2. Germline loops: CDR1 LNHDA, CDR2 SQIVND (reference sequence). V gave up 6 bases and J gave up 0 bases; unmatched junction bases: 6. The CDR3 consists of 16 residues. DNA of the CDR3: TGTGCCAGTAGCGGAGGGACTAGCGGGCTCTCCTACGAGCAGTACTTC. Translation gives CASSGGTSGLSYEQYF.

This chain joins TRBV19 and TRBJ1-2; possibly TRBD1 for D (5 bases). CDR1 is LNHDA, CDR2 SQIVND, per germline (reference sequence). Trimming stripped 4 bases from V and 3 bases from J, with 9 bases between. The CDR3 loop spans 13 amino acids. The CDR3 here is CASSTQGDYGYTF. DNA of the CDR3: TGTGCCAGTAGTACCCAGGGCGACTATGGCTACACCTTC.

This chain links TRBV5-1 with TRBJ2-1; 13 nucleotides align to TRBD2. Trimming cost V 2 bases and J 5 bases; bases outside gene matches: 4. Germline lookup yields CDR1 SGHRS and CDR2 YFSETQ. CDR3 length equals 16 residues. The CDR3 nucleotides read TGCGCCAGCAGCTTACTAGCGGGAGGGCCGAACAATGAGCAGTTCTTC. Translation gives CASSLLAGGPNNEQFF.

The chain is built from TRBV19 and TRBJ2-3; D possibly corresponds to TRBD2 (6 bases). Looked up from germline, CDR1 is LNHDA and CDR2 is SQIVND (reference sequence). This CDR3 has 15 residues. The V end lost 5 bases, the J end lost 3 bases, and 15 bases lay between the germline ends. CDR3 amino acids: CASSVGLLETDTQYF. CDR3 coding DNA: TGTGCCAGTAGTGTGGGACTGCTAGAAACAGATACGCAGTATTTT.

This chain uses TRBV19 with TRBJ2-2; D perhaps matches TRBD1 (7 bases). The V gene's germline CDR1 is LNHDA and CDR2 SQIVND (reference sequence). The CDR3 has 17 amino acids. V shed 1 base and J shed 6 bases, with 18 bases lying between them. This CDR3 reads CASSIGTTGTVAGELFF. The DNA for the CDR3 is TGTGCCAGTAGTATAGGGACGACAGGGACTGTTGCCGGGGAGCTGTTTTTT.

J is TRBJ2-2 and V is TRBV27; no definite D call. The germline CDR1 and CDR2 sequences are MNHEY and SMNVEV (reference sequence). V was clipped by 0 bases and J by 6 bases, with 14 bases between them. CDR3 length: 16 amino acids. CDR3 loop: CASSLSIREEPGELFF. In nucleotides, the CDR3 is TGTGCCAGCAGTTTATCGATAAGGGAAGAACCCGGGGAGCTGTTTTTT.

The J gene is TRBJ2-7, the V gene TRBV10-3; 8 nucleotides align to TRBD1. Looked up from germline, CDR1 is ENHRY and CDR2 is SYGVKD. This CDR3 comprises 16 residues. J gave up 0 bases and V 7 bases, and 11 bases lay outside the gene matches. CDR3 bases: TGTGCCATCACGGGACAGGTCCTCTCGGGCTCCTACGAGCAGTACTTC. Its translation is CAITGQVLSGSYEQYF.

The rearrangement uses TRBV7-9 and TRBJ2-6; D is uncertain. The CDR3 consists of 13 residues. Germline V gene sequence: CDR1 SEHNR, CDR2 FQNEAQ (reference sequence). Trimming shortened V by 0 bases and J by 3 bases, and 0 bases separated the two germline ends. The CDR3 loop is CASSLAGANVLTF. The CDR3 DNA follows: TGTGCCAGCAGCTTAGCTGGGGCCAACGTCCTGACTTTC.